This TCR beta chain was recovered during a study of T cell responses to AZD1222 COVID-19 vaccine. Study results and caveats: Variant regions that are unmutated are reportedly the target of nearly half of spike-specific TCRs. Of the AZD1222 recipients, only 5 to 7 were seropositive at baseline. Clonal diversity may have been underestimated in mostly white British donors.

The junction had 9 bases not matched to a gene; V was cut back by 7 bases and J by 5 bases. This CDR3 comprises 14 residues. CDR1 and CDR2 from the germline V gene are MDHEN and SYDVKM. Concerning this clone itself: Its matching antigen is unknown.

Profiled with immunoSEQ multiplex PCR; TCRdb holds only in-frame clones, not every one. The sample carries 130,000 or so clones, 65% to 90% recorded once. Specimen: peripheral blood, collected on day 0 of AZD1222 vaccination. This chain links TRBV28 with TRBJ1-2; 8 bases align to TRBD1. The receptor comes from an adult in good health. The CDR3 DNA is TGTGCCAGCAAAGGACAGGGATTTTTGTATGGCTACACCTTC. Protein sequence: CASKGQGFLYGYTF.